This T cell receptor beta chain comes out of a study of blood T cell repertoires in COVID-19. About the research overall: From T cells, B-cell-depleted T cells, or PBMCs came the material, which was cDNA or gDNA.

Sequenced by immunoSEQ multiplex PCR; TCRdb stores in-frame clones only, minus some. The table records under 250,000 clones, roughly 90% of them present only once. The V end was cut by 0 bases, the J end by 5 bases, with 11 bases between. Germline V gene data show CDR1 as SGHRS and CDR2 as YFSETQ. There are 14 residues in the CDR3. The material sequenced was peripheral blood. The TCR sequence derives from a man aged 55 to 70 who had recovered from COVID-19. The chain recombines TRBV5-1 with TRBJ1-1; TRBD1 might be the D (6 bases). This CDR3 reads CASSLGGRGTEAFF. The DNA of the CDR3 is TGCGCCAGCAGCTTGGGGGGCAGGGGTACTGAAGCTTTCTTT.